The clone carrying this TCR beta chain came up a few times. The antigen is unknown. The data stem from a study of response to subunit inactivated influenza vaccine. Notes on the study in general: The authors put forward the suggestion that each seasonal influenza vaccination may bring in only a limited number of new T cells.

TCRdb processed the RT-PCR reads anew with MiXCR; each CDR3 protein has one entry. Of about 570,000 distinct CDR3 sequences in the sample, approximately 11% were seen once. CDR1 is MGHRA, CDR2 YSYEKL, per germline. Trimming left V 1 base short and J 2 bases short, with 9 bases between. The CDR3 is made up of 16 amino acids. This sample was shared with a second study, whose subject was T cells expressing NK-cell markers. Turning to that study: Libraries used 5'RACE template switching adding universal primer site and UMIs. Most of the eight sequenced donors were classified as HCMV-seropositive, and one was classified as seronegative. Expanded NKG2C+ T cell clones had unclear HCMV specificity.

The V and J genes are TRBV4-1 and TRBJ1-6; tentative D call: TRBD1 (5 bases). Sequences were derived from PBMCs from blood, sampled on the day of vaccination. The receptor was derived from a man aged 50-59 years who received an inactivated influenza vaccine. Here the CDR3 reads CASSQGGFTYNSPLHF. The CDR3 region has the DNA TGCGCCAGCAGCCAAGGGGGGTTCACCTATAATTCACCCCTCCACTTT.